This entry concerns a single T cell receptor beta chain. The target antigen is unknown. These data originate in a study of CD8 T cells in Susac syndrome. Overall study results and limits: By the study's own acknowledgment, its TCR sequencing and HLA analysis included relatively few individuals.

This CDR3 is built from 15 residues. In germline, CDR1 is SEHNR, CDR2 FQNEAQ (reference sequence). The V and J ends lost 2 bases and 3 bases respectively, with 10 bases between them. It was with random hexamers that 0.5 to 1 ug RNA was reverse transcribed. The immunoSEQ assay covered 54 Vbeta and 13 Jbeta segments for CDR3. TCRdb processed the immunoSEQ multiplex PCR reads anew with MiXCR; each CDR3 protein has one entry. Among roughly 130,000 distinct CDR3 sequences listed, roughly 96% were seen once. TCR beta sequences were obtained from blood CD8+ and CD4+ T cells. V is TRBV7-9 and J is TRBJ2-2; D uncertain. This receptor was obtained from a human donor in good health. The source material was CD4+ T cells from PBMCs. CDR3 DNA sequence: TGTGCCAGCAGCTTATGGGCTACCGACACCGGGGAGCTGTTTTTT. Residues: CASSLWATDTGELFF.